These 13 T cell receptor beta chains were sequenced from one sample in a study of cytomegalovirus exposure and HLA in healthy donors. PCR used 60 Vbeta primers and 13 Jbeta primers. This table comes from immunoSEQ multiplex PCR, and its TCRdb copy is limited to in-frame clones, with some not included. In the table there are under 150,000 clones, roughly 84% of which are singletons. Material for sequencing was PBMCs. The origin of the receptors is a boy under 10 years old in good health and CMV-seronegative.

The chain carries TRBV21-1 and TRBJ2-7; TRBD2 is the table's D call and was not checked against the DNA. TRBV21-1 is noted as a pseudogene. The CDR3 runs to 19 residues. Here the CDR3 reads CASSKGGAGRPNLPYEQYF. CDR3 nucleotides: TGTGCCAGCAGCAAAGGGGGAGCGGGGCGACCCAACCTCCCCTACGAGCAGTACTTC.

CDR3 loop: CASRPRAGKKSEQYF. The DNA for the CDR3 is TGTGCCAGCAGGCCCCGGGCGGGTAAGAAGTCCGAGCAGTACTTC. The V call is TRBV6-5, the J call TRBJ2-7; a weak D match, TRBD2 (5 bases). The CDR3 covers 15 residues. Germline CDR1 MNHEY, CDR2 SVGAGI. The germline V and J ends were trimmed by 6 bases and 6 bases, with 21 bases remaining between them.

Worth noting for this clone: This sequence may be a read error, since a much larger clone differs from it by one base. The sample has other DNA sequences that encode this CDR3 too. The genes are TRBV7-8 and TRBJ1-5, with TRBD1 as a possible D gene (6 bases). The CDR3 loop spans 15 amino acids. The germline CDR1 and CDR2 sequences are SGHVS and FQNEAQ. CDR3 protein: CASSWTQGVSQPQHF. The CDR3 nucleotides read TGCGCCAGCAGCTGGACACAGGGTGTGAGTCAGCCCCAGCATTTT. Supplemented by reference TRBV7-8 and TRBJ1-5, the full variable domain reads GAGVSQSPRYKVAKRGQDVALRCDPISGHVSLFWYQQALGQGPEFLTYFQNEAQLDKSGLPSDRFFAERPEGSVSTLKIQRTQQEDSAVYLCASSWTQGVSQPQHFGDGTRLSIL.

The genes are TRBV5-3 and TRBJ1-3, with 9 bases identical to TRBD1. TRBV5-3 is treated as an ORF (open reading frame) with a function not yet certain. The V and J ends lost 7 bases and 0 bases, in that order; junction bases with no gene match: 8. The CDR3 sequence is 16 residues long. In DNA form, the CDR3 reads TGTGCCAGATGTCATCGGACAGGGGTCTCTGGAAACACCATATATTTT. Its protein is CARCHRTGVSGNTIYF.

The rearrangement links TRBV28 to TRBJ1-2; D remains ambiguous. Trimming took off 3 bases at V and 7 bases at J, with 9 bases between the two ends. Germline V gene sequence: CDR1 MDHEN, CDR2 SYDVKM. The CDR3 covers 12 residues. The CDR3: CASSFRGSGYTF. For the CDR3, the DNA is TGTGCCAGCAGTTTTCGGGGAAGTGGCTACACCTTC.

The chain is built from TRBV18 and TRBJ2-2; possible D gene TRBD1, 5 bases. The CDR3 has 15 residues. V was pared by 1 base and J by 0 bases, with 6 bases between. Germline V CDR1 and CDR2: KGHSH, LQKENI. In DNA, the CDR3 is TGTGCCAGCTCACCACAGGGGACGAACACCGGGGAGCTGTTTTTT. This codes for CASSPQGTNTGELFF. The full variable domain, rest sourced from reference TRBV18 and TRBJ2-2, is NAGVMQNPRHLVRRRGQEARLRCSPMKGHSHVYWYRQLPEEGLKFMVYLQKENIIDESGMPKERFSAEFPKEGPSILRIQQVVRGDSAAYFCASSPQGTNTGELFFGEGSRLTVL.

This chain joins TRBV14 and TRBJ2-5; tentative D call: TRBD2 (6 bases). The J call may be wrong; the DNA end is better matched by TRBJ2-7. The germline gives CDR1 SGHDN, CDR2 FVKESK. The CDR3 sequence is 15 residues long. The CDR3 region has the DNA TGTGCCAGCAGCCAAATCGCGGGAACAACCTACGAGCAGTACTTC. It codes for CASSQIAGTTYEQYF.

V gene TRBV7-9 combines with J gene TRBJ2-7; the match to TRBD2 covers 13 bases. Trimming removed 1 base from V and 0 bases from J; junction bases left unmatched: 6. This CDR3 has 18 amino acids. The V gene's germline CDR1 is SEHNR and CDR2 FQNEAQ (reference sequence). CDR3 region: CASSLDGLAGVHSYEQYF. CDR3 bases: TGTGCCAGCAGCTTAGACGGACTAGCGGGAGTTCACTCCTACGAGCAGTACTTC.

The rearrangement links TRBV28 to TRBJ1-5; D gene uncertain. The CDR3 totals 15 residues. Germline assignment: CDR1 MDHEN and CDR2 SYDVKM. V was pared by 3 bases and J by 4 bases, with 13 bases between. DNA of the CDR3: TGTGCCAGCAGTTTCCTGGGAGGGTTAAATCAGCCCCAGCATTTT. Protein product: CASSFLGGLNQPQHF.

The chain links TRBV28 to TRBJ1-5; D ambiguous. CDR3 length equals 17 residues. V lost 7 bases and J 5 bases, leaving 24 bases between the germline ends. The V gene's germline CDR1 is MDHEN and CDR2 SYDVKM. CDR3 sequence (DNA): TGTGCCAGCATTCACGGTCCAAACGACAACAGTGATCAGCCCCAGCATTTT. This gives the protein CASIHGPNDNSDQPQHF.

This clone has a handful of counts. The chain uses TRBV7-9 and TRBJ1-5; D uncertain. V was cut by 0 bases and J by 2 bases, with 14 bases left in between. This CDR3 is 17 amino acids long. Germline V gives CDR1 SEHNR, CDR2 FQNEAQ (reference sequence). CDR3 in amino acids: CASSLALAANGNQPQHF. The CDR3 nucleotides are TGTGCCAGCAGCTTAGCGCTTGCGGCAAATGGCAATCAGCCCCAGCATTTT.

The chain uses TRBV14 and TRBJ1-1; 7 bases are shared with TRBD1. V was pared by 4 bases and J by 3 bases, with 5 bases of the junction left unmatched. Germline V gene data show CDR1 as SGHDN and CDR2 as FVKESK. This CDR3 is 14 amino acids long. CDR3 protein: CASSPTGLDTEAFF. CDR3 sequence (DNA): TGTGCCAGCAGCCCGACAGGGTTGGACACTGAAGCTTTCTTT.

The gene calls are TRBV29-1 and TRBJ2-4; tentative D call: TRBD1 (6 bases). The CDR3 covers 13 residues. Germline V lookup: CDR1 SQVTM, CDR2 ANQGSEA. Deletions cut 5 bases from V and 7 bases from J, with 15 bases between. The CDR3 reads CSVMTGISNIQYF. Written as DNA, the CDR3 is TGCAGCGTTATGACAGGAATTTCCAACATTCAGTACTTC.